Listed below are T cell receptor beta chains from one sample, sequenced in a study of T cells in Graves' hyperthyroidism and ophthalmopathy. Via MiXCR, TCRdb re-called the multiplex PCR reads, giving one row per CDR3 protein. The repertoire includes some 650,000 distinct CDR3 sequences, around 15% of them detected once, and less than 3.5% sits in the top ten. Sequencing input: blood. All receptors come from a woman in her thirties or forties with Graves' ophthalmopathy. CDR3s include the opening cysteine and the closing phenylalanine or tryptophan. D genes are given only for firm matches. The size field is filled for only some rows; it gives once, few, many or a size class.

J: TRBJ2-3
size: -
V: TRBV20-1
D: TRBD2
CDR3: CSASLAGIKGEYF
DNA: TGCAGTGCTAGCCTAGCGGGTATAAAGGGGGAGTATTTT

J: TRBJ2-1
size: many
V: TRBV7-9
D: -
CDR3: CASSLPGLGTYNEQFF
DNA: TGTGCCAGCAGCTTACCTGGATTGGGGACATACAATGAGCAGTTCTTC

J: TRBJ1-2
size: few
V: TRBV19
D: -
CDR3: CASRQHLDDGYTF
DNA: TGTGCCAGTAGGCAACATCTTGACGATGGCTACACCTTC

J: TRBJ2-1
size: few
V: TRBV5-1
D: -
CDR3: CASGGGVGLPANEQFF
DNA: TGCGCCAGCGGAGGTGGTGTCGGGCTCCCGGCCAATGAGCAGTTCTTC

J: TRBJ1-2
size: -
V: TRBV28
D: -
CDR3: CASILLGYGYTF
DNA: TGTGCCAGCATTTTACTTGGGTATGGCTACACCTTC

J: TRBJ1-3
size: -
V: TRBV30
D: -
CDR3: CAWTRLSGNTIYF
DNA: TGTGCCTGGACTAGGTTATCTGGAAACACCATATATTTT

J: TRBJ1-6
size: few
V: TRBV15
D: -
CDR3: CATSRETQGNSPLHF
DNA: TGTGCCACCAGCAGAGAGACGCAGGGGAATTCACCCCTCCACTTT

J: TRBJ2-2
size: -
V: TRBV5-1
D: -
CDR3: CASSTVVANTGELFF
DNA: TGCGCCAGCAGCACCGTGGTCGCGAACACCGGGGAGCTGTTTTTT

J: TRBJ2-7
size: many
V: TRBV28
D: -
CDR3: CASSSIMVGGDSDPGEQYF
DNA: TGTGCCAGCAGTTCCATAATGGTTGGGGGGGACAGTGACCCTGGGGAGCAGTACTTC

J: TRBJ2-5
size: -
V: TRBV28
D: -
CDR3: CASSPPPVGEETQYF
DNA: TGTGCCAGCAGCCCTCCCCCGGTTGGGGAAGAGACCCAGTACTTC

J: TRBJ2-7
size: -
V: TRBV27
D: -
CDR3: CASSFRRSGYEQYF
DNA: TGTGCCAGCAGTTTTAGGAGAAGTGGATACGAGCAGTACTTC

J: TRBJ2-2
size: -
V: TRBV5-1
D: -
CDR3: CASSLDSANTEELFF
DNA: TGCGCCAGCAGCTTGGACTCCGCGAACACCGAGGAGCTGTTTTTT

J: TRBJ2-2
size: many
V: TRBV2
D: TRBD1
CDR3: CARGQGSSNTGELFF
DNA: TGTGCCAGAGGACAGGGGTCTTCGAACACCGGGGAGCTGTTTTTT

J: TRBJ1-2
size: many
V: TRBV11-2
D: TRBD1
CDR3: CASSFLLRGRQGGYTF
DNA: TGTGCCAGCAGCTTTTTGCTCCGGGGGCGACAGGGCGGCTACACCTTC

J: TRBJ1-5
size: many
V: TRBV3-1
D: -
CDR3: CASSQGWGWQPQHF
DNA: TGTGCCAGCAGCCAAGGTTGGGGGTGGCAGCCCCAGCATTTT

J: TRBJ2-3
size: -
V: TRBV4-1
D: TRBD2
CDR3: CASSQVAGNTDTQYF
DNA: TGCGCCAGCAGCCAGGTAGCGGGGAACACAGATACGCAGTATTTT

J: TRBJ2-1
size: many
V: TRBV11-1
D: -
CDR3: CASSYRAQGGHNEQFF
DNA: TGTGCCAGCAGCTACCGGGCCCAAGGTGGCCACAATGAGCAGTTCTTC

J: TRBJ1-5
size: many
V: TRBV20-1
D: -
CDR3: CSAIRQPDQPQHF
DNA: TGCAGTGCAATTAGACAGCCAGATCAGCCCCAGCATTTT

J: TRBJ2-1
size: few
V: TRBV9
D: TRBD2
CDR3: CASSVAAGVNNEQFF
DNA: TGTGCCAGCAGCGTAGCGGCGGGAGTCAACAATGAGCAGTTCTTC

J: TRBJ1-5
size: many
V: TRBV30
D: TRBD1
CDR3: CACMSGTAFNQPQHF
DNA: TGTGCCTGCATGTCCGGGACAGCGTTCAATCAGCCCCAGCATTTT

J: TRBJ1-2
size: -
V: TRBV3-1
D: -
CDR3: CASSNRASGYGYTF
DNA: TGTGCCAGCAGTAACAGGGCCAGCGGCTATGGCTACACCTTC

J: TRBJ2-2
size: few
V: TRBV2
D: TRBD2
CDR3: CASSREGFGTGELFF
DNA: TGTGCCAGCAGTAGGGAGGGTTTTGGCACCGGGGAGCTGTTTTTT

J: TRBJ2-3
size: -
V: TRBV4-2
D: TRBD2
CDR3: CASNPSGGSTDTQYF
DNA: TGTGCCAGCAACCCCAGCGGGGGGTCCACAGATACGCAGTATTTT

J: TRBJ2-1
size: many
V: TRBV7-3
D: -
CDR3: CASSPGPVGEQFF
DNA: TGTGCCAGCAGTCCCGGACCAGTCGGTGAGCAGTTCTTC

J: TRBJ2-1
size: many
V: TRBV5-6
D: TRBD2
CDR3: CASSFLAGPYNEQFF
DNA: TGTGCCAGCAGCTTCCTAGCGGGTCCCTACAATGAGCAGTTCTTC

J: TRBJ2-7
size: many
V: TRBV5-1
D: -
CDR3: CASSLLGDTRYEQYF
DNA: TGCGCCAGCAGCCTCTTAGGGGACACCCGCTACGAGCAGTACTTC

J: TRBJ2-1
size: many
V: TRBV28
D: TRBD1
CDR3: CASSSSSGTGGNEQFF
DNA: TGTGCCAGCAGTTCCTCCTCCGGGACAGGGGGCAATGAGCAGTTCTTC

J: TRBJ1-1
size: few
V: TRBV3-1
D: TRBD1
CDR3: CASSQGTGGPSEAFF
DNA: TGTGCCAGCAGCCAAGGGACAGGGGGCCCTTCTGAAGCTTTCTTT

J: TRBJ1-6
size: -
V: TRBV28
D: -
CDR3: CASTALGDSYNSPLHF
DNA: TGTGCCAGCACCGCGCTGGGGGACTCCTATAATTCACCCCTCCACTTT

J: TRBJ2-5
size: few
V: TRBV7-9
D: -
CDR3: CASSSNYRGRQETQYF
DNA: TGTGCCAGCAGCTCAAATTATAGGGGTCGACAAGAGACCCAGTACTTC

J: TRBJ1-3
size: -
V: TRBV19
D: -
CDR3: CASKGHSGNTIYF
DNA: TGTGCCAGTAAAGGCCACTCTGGAAACACCATATATTTT

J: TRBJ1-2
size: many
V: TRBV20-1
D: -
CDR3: CSAPLTGTLNYGYTF
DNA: TGCAGTGCGCCGTTAACTGGGACACTGAACTATGGCTACACCTTC

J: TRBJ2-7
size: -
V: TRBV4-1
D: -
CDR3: CASSDPTVGQKFYEQYF
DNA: TGCGCCAGCAGCGATCCTACGGTGGGCCAGAAGTTTTACGAGCAGTACTTC

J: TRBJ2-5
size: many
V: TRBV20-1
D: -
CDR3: CSASTWNQETQYF
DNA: TGCAGTGCTAGTACGTGGAACCAAGAGACCCAGTACTTC

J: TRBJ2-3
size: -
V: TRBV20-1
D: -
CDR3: CSAKGLDLTQYF
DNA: TGCAGTGCTAAGGGTCTAGACCTGACGCAGTATTTT